This T cell receptor (beta chain) stems from a study of T cell responses to AZD1222 COVID-19 vaccine. Study at large: Recipients boosted at about 4 weeks or about 12 weeks are pooled.

Some clones are missing from TCRdb's copy, which holds only in-frame ones; the method was immunoSEQ multiplex PCR. The sample holds about 200,000 clones; roughly 92% are singletons and the top ten take 1% to 1.5%. The V gene's germline CDR1 is LGHNA and CDR2 YSLEER. V lost 0 bases to trimming and J lost 0 bases, with 9 bases between them. The CDR3 sequence is 17 residues long. The specimen comprised peripheral blood, sampled on day 0 of AZD1222 vaccination. This sequence joins TRBV4-3 and TRBJ1-6; D gene ambiguous. This clonotype was obtained from an adult in good health. CDR3 sequence reads: CASSQEAHSSYNSPLHF. The CDR3 DNA follows: TGCGCCAGCAGCCAAGAGGCTCATAGCTCCTATAATTCACCCCTCCACTTT.